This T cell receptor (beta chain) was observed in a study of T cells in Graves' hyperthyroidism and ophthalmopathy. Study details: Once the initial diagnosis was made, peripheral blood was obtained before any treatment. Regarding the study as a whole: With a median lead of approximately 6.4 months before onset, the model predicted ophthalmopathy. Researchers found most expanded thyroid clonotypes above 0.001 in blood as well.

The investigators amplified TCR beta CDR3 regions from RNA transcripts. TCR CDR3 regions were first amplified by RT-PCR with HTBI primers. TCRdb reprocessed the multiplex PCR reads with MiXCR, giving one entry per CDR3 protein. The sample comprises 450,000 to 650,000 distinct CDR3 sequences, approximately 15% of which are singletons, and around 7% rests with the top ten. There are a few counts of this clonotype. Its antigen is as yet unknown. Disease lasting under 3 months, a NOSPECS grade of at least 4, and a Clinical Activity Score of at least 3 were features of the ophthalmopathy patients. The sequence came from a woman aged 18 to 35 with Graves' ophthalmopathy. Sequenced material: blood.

CDR3 in amino acids: CASSARTSRGANVLTF. CDR3 coding DNA: TGTGCCAGCAGTGCCCGGACATCCCGAGGGGCCAACGTCCTGACTTTC. The chain recombines TRBV27 with TRBJ2-6, with D maybe TRBD1 (5 bases). The V gene lost 5 bases and the J gene lost 4 bases, with 15 bases spanning the gap. CDR1 and CDR2 from the germline V gene are MNHEY and SMNVEV (reference sequence). The CDR3 sequence is 16 residues long. Looking up the rest from reference TRBV27 and TRBJ2-6 gives the full variable domain: EAQVTQNPRYLITVTGKKLTVTCSQNMNHEYMSWYRQDPGLGLRQIYYSMNVEVTDKGDVPEGYKVSRKEKRNFPLILESPSPNQTSLYFCASSARTSRGANVLTFGAGSRLTVL.